Presented here are 25 T cell receptor beta chains from one specimen sequenced in a study of early T cells in non-severe SARS-CoV-2 infection. TCRdb re-called the 5' RACE reads through MiXCR, storing one row per CDR3 protein. The data show 95,000 to 100,000 distinct CDR3 sequences, roughly an eighth seen once. Specimen: whole blood. The receptors come from an adult who was a healthcare worker with PCR-confirmed SARS-CoV-2 infection or an uninfected control (not recorded which).

This clonotype has at least ten counts. The chain uses TRBV18 and TRBJ2-3, with D possibly TRBD2 on 6 matching bases. Germline V CDR1 and CDR2: KGHSH, LQKENI. Deletions cut 1 base from V and 6 bases from J, with 14 bases between. The CDR3 length is 15 residues. The CDR3, as DNA: TGTGCCAGCTCACCACACCCAGGGACTTCCGATACGCAGTATTTT. Translated: CASSPHPGTSDTQYF.

This clonotype occurred a few times. The chain recombines TRBV11-2 with TRBJ2-5; 11 nucleotides match TRBD1. The CDR3 is 15 residues long. Trimming cost V 5 bases and J 5 bases; bases outside gene matches: 7. Germline V gene data show CDR1 as SGHAT and CDR2 as FQNNGV. CDR3 coding DNA: TGTGCCAGCAGCCTCAGGACAGGGGGCGCGGAGACCCAGTACTTC. Its protein is CASSLRTGGAETQYF.

This clonotype was seen repeatedly, ten times or more. The V call is TRBV2, the J call TRBJ2-6, with D possibly being TRBD1 (5 bases). With 5 bases removed from V and 0 bases from J, the gap between germline ends came to 14 bases. The CDR3 extends over 17 amino acids. Germline CDR1 reads SNHLY; CDR2 reads FYNNEI. CDR3 nucleotide sequence: TGTGCCAGCAGTTACAGGAGAGGACACTCTGGGGCCAACGTCCTGACTTTC. Translating it yields CASSYRRGHSGANVLTF.

This clonotype was observed at least ten times. CDR3 coding DNA: TGTGCCAGCAGCTTGGGTGGGGGTTATAATTCACCCCTCCACTTT. This translates into CASSLGGGYNSPLHF. The chain employs TRBV7-9 and TRBJ1-6; D is possibly TRBD1 (5 bases). Germline V lookup: CDR1 SEHNR, CDR2 FQNEAQ (reference sequence). The CDR3 spans 15 residues. V was shortened by 3 bases and J by 4 bases, with 10 bases between the two germline ends.

V gene TRBV3-2 combines with J gene TRBJ1-3. TRBV3-2 is recorded as a pseudogene. The CDR3 sequence is 14 residues long. The CDR3 region is CASSQEVAGNTIYF. The CDR3, as DNA: TGTGCCAGCAGCCAAGAGGTCGCTGGAAACACCATATATTTT.

This clonotype came up a few times. Likely a read error: the CDR3 ends without its conserved phenylalanine or tryptophan. The rearrangement uses TRBV28 and TRBJ1-2; TRBD1 matches at 10 bases. The CDR3 consists of 18 residues. J was trimmed by 4 bases and V by 5 bases; bases with no gene match: 16. Germline loops: CDR1 MDHEN, CDR2 SYDVKM. CDR3: CASSPPRDRGRRSYGYTL. Here the CDR3 DNA reads TGTGCCAGCAGTCCACCCCGGGACAGGGGAAGGAGAAGCTATGGCTACACCCTC.

In its sample, this clonotype was seen a few times. CDR3 residues: CASSPRKGQGYQPQHF. CDR3 DNA sequence: TGTGCCAGCAGCCCAAGAAAGGGACAGGGATACCAGCCCCAGCATTTT. The genes are TRBV28 and TRBJ1-5; 9 nucleotides agree with TRBD1. CDR3 size: 16 residues. J gave up 7 bases and V 6 bases, and 13 bases lay outside the gene matches. Per the germline V gene, CDR1 is MDHEN and CDR2 is SYDVKM.

The chain couples TRBV5-5 to TRBJ2-7; 7 bases match TRBD1. Trimming at V came to 1 base and at J to 3 bases, leaving 7 bases not matched to a gene. CDR3 length: 15 amino acids. CDR1 is SGHKS and CDR2 is YYEKEE in the germline V gene (reference sequence). The CDR3 loop is CASSLTGQSYYEQYF. CDR3 coding DNA: TGTGCCAGCAGCTTGACGGGACAGAGCTACTACGAGCAGTACTTC.

V is TRBV27 and J is TRBJ2-1; 12 nucleotides align to TRBD2. CDR1 is MNHEY, CDR2 SMNVEV, per germline (reference sequence). The CDR3 has 19 amino acids. V dropped 3 bases and J dropped 0; count of bases not matched to a gene: 9. The CDR3 protein is CASSLVSSGGASSYNEQFF. In DNA, the CDR3 is TGTGCCAGCAGTTTGGTCTCTAGCGGGGGGGCAAGCTCCTACAATGAGCAGTTCTTC.

This clonotype was observed a few times. The chain is built from TRBV4-3 and TRBJ2-1, with no clear D. This CDR3 comprises 16 residues. Trimming removed 1 base at V and 1 base at J, with 11 bases between. Germline-derived CDR1 and CDR2 are LGHNA and YSLEER. CDR3: CASSQALTNSYNEQFF. The DNA for the CDR3 is TGCGCCAGCAGCCAAGCGCTGACAAATTCCTACAATGAGCAGTTCTTC.

The table lists this clonotype with a few counts. The rearrangement joins TRBV27 to TRBJ2-5; 8 bases match TRBD2. The CDR3 totals 16 residues. The germline V gene has CDR1 MNHEY and CDR2 SMNVEV (reference sequence). V trimming: 2 bases; J trimming: 2 bases; junction bases outside the gene matches: 7. Here the CDR3 DNA reads TGTGCCAGCAGTTTAGCGGGGGGCCCCATACAAGAGACCCAGTACTTC. It encodes CASSLAGGPIQETQYF.

This clonotype came up many times. The J gene is TRBJ2-7, the V gene TRBV7-8; the D call may be TRBD1 or TRBD2 (5 bases each). Germline V gives CDR1 SGHVS, CDR2 FQNEAQ. V shed 5 bases and J shed 2 bases, with 13 bases lying between them. CDR3 length equals 14 residues. The CDR3, as DNA: TGTGCCAGCAGCCCGGGACGGTACCCCTACGAGCAGTACTTC. Amino acid sequence: CASSPGRYPYEQYF. The variable domain in full, with the rest retrieved from reference TRBV7-8 and TRBJ2-7, is GAGVSQSPRYKVAKRGQDVALRCDPISGHVSLFWYQQALGQGPEFLTYFQNEAQLDKSGLPSDRFFAERPEGSVSTLKIQRTQQEDSAVYLCASSPGRYPYEQYFGPGTRLTVT.

This chain connects TRBV11-2 to TRBJ1-1, with D possibly being TRBD1 (5 bases). V lost 0 bases, J lost 11 bases, and 13 bases lay in between. The CDR3 is 13 amino acids. Germline-derived CDR1 and CDR2 are SGHAT and FQNNGV. In nucleotides, the CDR3 is TGTGCCAGCAGCTTAGACGGCAGGGCAAAGGCTTTCTTT. Amino acids: CASSLDGRAKAFF.

This clonotype showed up just a few times. The chain carries TRBV7-9 and TRBJ2-3; possible D gene TRBD2, 6 bases. The CDR3 consists of 17 residues. CDR1 is SEHNR and CDR2 is FQNEAQ in the germline V gene (reference sequence). V was pared by 1 base and J by 2 bases, with 16 bases between. The CDR3 region is CASSLGVTGETTDTQYF. In DNA form, the CDR3 reads TGTGCCAGCAGCTTAGGGGTGACGGGGGAGACCACAGATACGCAGTATTTT.

This sequence joins TRBV28 and TRBJ2-1; a possible D gene is TRBD1 (5 bases). Germline V CDR1 and CDR2: MDHEN, SYDVKM. V lost 10 bases and J 4 bases, leaving 23 bases between the germline ends. The CDR3 has 16 amino acids. CDR3 DNA: TGTGCCACCTCCAGTGGACACCCTTTAAAATACAATGAGCAGTTCTTC. Amino acids: CATSSGHPLKYNEQFF.

The chain combines TRBV3-1 with TRBJ2-5, with 9 bases aligning to TRBD2. The germline V gene encodes CDR1 LGHDT and CDR2 YNNKEL (reference sequence). Trimming removed 2 bases from V and 1 base from J; junction bases left unmatched: 11. The CDR3 length is 18 residues. CDR3 protein: CASSQQRGADRTQETQYF. As DNA, the CDR3 is TGTGCCAGCAGCCAACAGCGGGGGGCCGATCGTACCCAAGAGACCCAGTACTTC.

There are many counts of this clonotype. The rearrangement joins TRBV6-6 to TRBJ1-6, with D unclear. CDR3 length: 16 amino acids. In germline, CDR1 is MNHNY, CDR2 SVGAGI (reference sequence). Trimming cost V 4 bases and J 0 bases, with 10 bases left between them. CDR3 nucleotide sequence: TGTGCCAGCAGTTCAAGCCCGAGCTCCTATAATTCACCCCTCCACTTT. Protein sequence: CASSSSPSSYNSPLHF.

As regards this clonotype: Compared with germline, one end of the junction differs, possibly owing to a read error. This rearrangement joins TRBV12-3 or TRBV12-4 to TRBJ1-1; D might be TRBD1 (6 bases). This CDR3 is built from 16 residues. The CDR3 loop reads CANSLSIEQGSTEAFF. CDR3 in DNA: TGTGCCAACAGTTTATCAATAGAACAGGGAAGCACTGAAGCTTTCTTT.

This clonotype was recorded at least ten times. The V and J genes are TRBV3-1 and TRBJ2-3; a possible D gene is TRBD1 (6 bases). The CDR3 totals 15 residues. CDR1 is LGHDT, CDR2 YNNKEL, per germline (reference sequence). V lost 4 bases and J 1 base, leaving 12 bases between the germline ends. The CDR3 coding sequence is TGTGCCAGCAGCCCTCGCGCAGGGGGCACAGATACGCAGTATTTT. The encoded protein is CASSPRAGGTDTQYF.

The V and J genes are TRBV15 and TRBJ2-3; D is undetermined. Between the trimmed V and J ends, which lost 2 bases and 4 bases, there was a span of 1 base. CDR1 and CDR2 from the germline V gene are LNHNV and YYDKDF (reference sequence). The CDR3 extends over 11 amino acids. CDR3 DNA: TGTGCCACCAGCAGATCAGATACGCAGTATTTT. This gives the protein CATSRSDTQYF.

The V and J genes are TRBV29-1 and TRBJ2-1; a weak D match, TRBD2 (5 bases). The CDR3 consists of 11 residues. With 6 bases removed from V and 10 bases from J, the gap between germline ends came to 13 bases. CDR1 and CDR2 (germline): SQVTM, ANQGSEA. The DNA of the CDR3 is TGCAGCGTCCAAAGCGGCGGGGAGCAGTTCTTC. This translates into CSVQSGGEQFF.

This clonotype appeared many times. The genes are TRBV2 and TRBJ2-3; 7 positions agree with TRBD1. V lost 4 bases and J lost 3; bases outside the gene matches: 4. The V gene's germline CDR1 is SNHLY and CDR2 FYNNEI. The CDR3 has 14 residues. The CDR3 DNA reads as TGTGCCAGCAGTGGACAGGGAAGTACAGATACGCAGTATTTT. Encoded protein: CASSGQGSTDTQYF.

This clonotype has more than one count but fewer than ten. V is TRBV13 and J is TRBJ1-1, with D tentatively TRBD1 (6 bases). This CDR3 is 16 amino acids long. V lost 2 bases and J 6 bases, leaving 19 bases between the germline ends. Germline-derived CDR1 and CDR2 are PRHDT and FYEKMQ (reference sequence). The CDR3 region has the DNA TGTGCCAGCAGCTTAATCACAGGGCGGTTCGTGGCTGAAGCTTTCTTT. Residues: CASSLITGRFVAEAFF.

The chain recombines TRBV11-3 with TRBJ2-4, with D maybe TRBD1 (5 bases). This CDR3 region has 13 residues. Trimming removed 5 bases from V and 12 bases from J, with 17 bases in between. Germline V lookup: CDR1 SGHNT, CDR2 YENEEA. CDR3 protein: CASSLSGASAQYF. The CDR3 DNA reads as TGTGCCAGCAGCCTTAGTGGGGCTTCTGCTCAGTACTTC.

This clonotype was observed many times. This chain joins TRBV5-1 and TRBJ2-3; 7 bases agree with TRBD1. The CDR3 runs to 14 residues. The junction had 3 bases not matched to a gene; V was cut back by 4 bases and J by 1 base. Germline values: CDR1 SGHRS, CDR2 YFSETQ. The CDR3 spells CASSTTGGTDTQYF. The CDR3 region has the DNA TGCGCCAGCAGCACCACAGGGGGCACAGATACGCAGTATTTT.